These 18 T cell receptor beta chains came from one sample sequenced in a study of siplizumab effects on memory and regulatory T cells. The table came from immunoSEQ multiplex PCR; TCRdb's copy has only in-frame clones and leaves some out. The sample lists fewer than 130,000 clones, 92% seen once, with approximately 1.2% in the top ten. Sample: CD4+ T cells sorted from blood. These receptors all come from a human donor in good health.

V is TRBV12-5 and J is TRBJ2-1; D perhaps matches TRBD2 (6 bases). The CDR3 has 14 amino acids. Trimming cost V 2 bases and J 6 bases, with 11 bases left between them. Germline CDR1 is LGHNT and CDR2 is FRNRAP. CDR3 DNA: TGTGCTAGTGGTTTGCTCCCGACTAGCAATGAGCAGTTCTTC. Its protein is CASGLLPTSNEQFF.

The chain uses TRBV29-1 and TRBJ2-3, with a tentative D call TRBD2 (6 bases). The length of the CDR3 is 14 residues. The germline gives CDR1 SQVTM, CDR2 ANQGSEA. V lost 4 bases, J lost 0 bases, and 11 bases lay in between. For the CDR3, the DNA is TGCAGCGTTGTAATGGGGACTAGCACAGATACGCAGTATTTT. Translation: CSVVMGTSTDTQYF.

The V call is TRBV19, the J call TRBJ1-4; 7 bases match TRBD1. Germline V gives CDR1 LNHDA, CDR2 SQIVND (reference sequence). V shed 8 bases and J 7 bases; nucleotides not matched to a gene: 7. This CDR3 has 13 residues. CDR3 DNA: TGTGCCAGTTCCGACAGGGTTGCTGAAAAACTGTTTTTT. Its protein is CASSDRVAEKLFF.

This sequence joins TRBV27 and TRBJ2-3; D may match TRBD1 or TRBD2 (5 bases each). Germline CDR1 and CDR2: MNHEY and SMNVEV (reference sequence). Deletions cut 2 bases from V and 4 bases from J, with 13 bases between. The CDR3 totals 15 residues. The CDR3 bases are TGTGCCAGCAGTTTAGGGGCTAGCCCGGCAGATACGCAGTATTTT. This sequence encodes CASSLGASPADTQYF.

V and J are TRBV7-9 and TRBJ2-6, with D hard to call. This CDR3 contains 15 residues. The germline V gene encodes CDR1 SEHNR and CDR2 FQNEAQ (reference sequence). Between the trimmed V and J ends, which lost 5 bases and 0 bases, there was a span of 8 bases. The CDR3 nucleotides read TGTGCCAGCAGCCTATGGACCTCTGGGGCCAACGTCCTGACTTTC. Its translation is CASSLWTSGANVLTF.

V and J are TRBV5-5 and TRBJ2-2, with a tentative D call TRBD1 (5 bases). The germline V gene has CDR1 SGHKS and CDR2 YYEKEE (reference sequence). Between the trimmed V and J ends, which lost 1 base and 3 bases, there was a span of 10 bases. The CDR3 totals 15 residues. The CDR3 region is CASSLLGAYTGELFF. In DNA, the CDR3 is TGTGCCAGCAGCTTGTTAGGGGCTTACACCGGGGAGCTGTTTTTT.

The CDR3 region has the DNA TGTGCCAGCAGCTTGACAGGGGAGTCTTATGGCTACACCTTC. Its translation is CASSLTGESYGYTF. The chain joins TRBV11-2 to TRBJ1-2; 8 bases agree with TRBD1. Trimming removed 3 bases from V and 5 bases from J; junction bases left unmatched: 5. Germline V lookup: CDR1 SGHAT, CDR2 FQNNGV. The CDR3 is 14 amino acids.

The V and J genes are TRBV7-8 and TRBJ1-3; 7 bases map to TRBD1. The CDR3 extends over 18 amino acids. Germline CDR1 reads SGHVS; CDR2 reads FQNEAQ. With V trimmed by 3 bases and J by 0 bases, 11 bases remained unmatched. CDR3 in amino acids: CASSFSLLTGLSGNTIYF. The CDR3 coding sequence is TGTGCCAGCAGCTTTAGCCTCCTGACAGGGCTCTCTGGAAACACCATATATTTT.

This chain links TRBV5-1 with TRBJ2-7; 9 bases line up with TRBD1. CDR3 size: 14 residues. The J segment lost 3 bases and the V segment lost 4 bases, leaving 5 bases of the junction unmatched. Germline loops: CDR1 SGHRS, CDR2 YFSETQ. The CDR3 reads CASSPRDRVYEQYF. CDR3 in DNA: TGCGCCAGCAGCCCCCGGGACAGGGTCTACGAGCAGTACTTC.

Turning to this clone: Other DNA sequences of this sample code for an identical CDR3. This chain links TRBV29-1 with TRBJ2-6; D unclear. V was cut by 3 bases and J by 5 bases, with 8 bases left in between. CDR1 and CDR2 (germline): SQVTM, ANQGSEA. CDR3 length: 13 residues. The DNA of the CDR3 is TGCAGCGTTGACGGCGGACGGGCCAACGTCCTGACTTTC. Amino acids: CSVDGGRANVLTF.

This sequence joins TRBV5-8 and TRBJ1-6; D gene ambiguous. V was pared by 5 bases and J by 0 bases, with 12 bases between. The CDR3 has 16 residues. Per the germline V gene, CDR1 is SGHTS and CDR2 is YDEGEE. The CDR3 reads CASRSVVGSYNSPLHF. The CDR3 DNA sequence: TGTGCCAGCAGATCGGTGGTTGGCTCCTATAATTCACCCCTCCACTTT.

Only one count was recorded for this clone. This chain links TRBV5-1 with TRBJ1-3; D is ambiguous. The V gene's germline CDR1 is SGHRS and CDR2 YFSETQ. V shed 3 bases and J shed 0 bases, with 10 bases lying between them. This CDR3 region has 15 residues. CDR3 sequence reads: CASSSEGTSGNTIYF. CDR3 bases: TGCGCCAGCAGCTCGGAGGGTACCTCTGGAAACACCATATATTTT. Together with reference TRBV5-1 and TRBJ1-3, the CDR3 gives the full variable domain: KAGVTQTPRYLIKTRGQQVTLSCSPISGHRSVSWYQQTPGQGLQFLFEYFSETQRNKGNFPGRFSGRQFSNSRSEMNVSTLELGDSALYLCASSSEGTSGNTIYFGEGSWLTVV.

The V and J genes are TRBV23-1 and TRBJ2-5; unclear D gene. TRBV23-1 is given ORF status, its function remaining uncertain. CDR3 length equals 12 residues. Trimming removed 0 bases at V and 5 bases at J, with 4 bases between. The CDR3 bases are TGCGCCAGCAGTCAATCAGGGGAGACCCAGTACTTC. Its translation is CASSQSGETQYF.

The chain has TRBV5-1 and TRBJ2-7; 7 bases line up with TRBD2. J gave up 0 bases and V 5 bases, and 14 bases lay outside the gene matches. Germline V lookup: CDR1 SGHRS, CDR2 YFSETQ. CDR3 length equals 17 residues. The CDR3 sequence is CASRPLNERESSYEQYF. CDR3 nucleotides: TGCGCCAGCAGACCTCTCAACGAGCGGGAAAGCTCCTACGAGCAGTACTTC.

The table lists this clone with a count of one. This CDR3 reads CASSPSRASNTIYF. The CDR3 DNA reads TGTGCCAGCTCACCGTCCCGGGCCTCAAACACCATATATTTT. The V gene is TRBV18, the J gene TRBJ1-3; D is unresolved. Trimming took off 3 bases at V and 6 bases at J, with 12 bases between the two ends. This CDR3 is built from 14 residues. The germline V gene encodes CDR1 KGHSH and CDR2 LQKENI.

The V and J genes are TRBV9 and TRBJ1-2; 7 positions agree with TRBD1. V lost 3 bases to trimming and J lost 4 bases; unmatched junction nucleotides: 9. In germline, CDR1 is SGDLS, CDR2 YYNGEE. The CDR3 contains 15 residues. The CDR3 reads CASSGKAQGTYGYTF. The CDR3 nucleotides read TGTGCCAGCAGCGGGAAGGCACAGGGGACCTATGGCTACACCTTC.

This clone has just one count. This chain joins TRBV5-1 and TRBJ2-7, with a tentative D call TRBD2 (6 bases). Germline V gene data show CDR1 as SGHRS and CDR2 as YFSETQ. This CDR3 spans 16 amino acids. V was pared by 4 bases and J by 0 bases, with 17 bases between. CDR3 in amino acids: CASSPRAAGNSYEQYF. CDR3 DNA sequence: TGCGCCAGCAGCCCACGAGCGGCGGGAAACTCCTACGAGCAGTACTTC.

This clone was seen a single time. The chain couples TRBV5-1 to TRBJ2-2, with 8 bases that match TRBD2. This CDR3 is built from 16 residues. Trimming cost V 6 bases and J 6 bases; bases outside gene matches: 13. Germline loops: CDR1 SGHRS, CDR2 YFSETQ. The CDR3 bases are TGCGCCAGCAACACCTTAGGATTAGCGGGGTCCGGGGAGCTGTTTTTT. Its protein product is CASNTLGLAGSGELFF.